This is a list of T cell receptor beta chains from one sample in a study of T cell responses to AZD1222 COVID-19 vaccine. Sequencing used immunoSEQ multiplex PCR; TCRdb keeps in-frame clones, though not all of them. Among 120,000 to 150,000 clones listed, around nine tenths were seen once. The starting material was peripheral blood, obtained on day 0 of AZD1222 vaccination. Every receptor here comes from an adult in good health. CDR3s include the opening cysteine and the closing phenylalanine or tryptophan. A D gene is named only where the DNA matches it firmly. The size of a clone is reported for some rows only, either as once, few or many, or as a class for expanded clones.

clone size: .; D gene: .; V gene: TRBV6-1; CDR3 length: 15; J gene: TRBJ1-4; CDR3 protein: CASSEQAGEGEKLFF; CDR3 DNA: TGTGCCAGCAGTGAACAGGCAGGGGAAGGTGAAAAACTGTTTTTT
clone size: once; D gene: TRBD2; V gene: TRBV5-6; CDR3 length: 17; J gene: TRBJ2-7; CDR3 protein: CASSLIAGDLLSYEQYF; CDR3 DNA: TGTGCCAGCAGCTTGATAGCGGGGGACCTTCTCTCCTACGAGCAGTACTTC
clone size: .; D gene: .; V gene: TRBV4-1; CDR3 length: 16; J gene: TRBJ2-7; CDR3 protein: CASSQLTGFRSYEQYF; CDR3 DNA: TGCGCCAGCAGCCAACTCACAGGGTTCAGATCCTACGAGCAGTACTTC
clone size: .; D gene: .; V gene: TRBV6-5; CDR3 length: 14; J gene: TRBJ2-1; CDR3 protein: CASSNTKGYNEQFF; CDR3 DNA: TGTGCCAGCAGTAACACTAAGGGGTACAATGAGCAGTTCTTC
clone size: .; D gene: TRBD1; V gene: TRBV19; CDR3 length: 14; J gene: TRBJ2-7; CDR3 protein: CASSRSGRGNEQYF; CDR3 DNA: TGTGCCAGCAGTCGTTCCGGCAGGGGGAACGAGCAGTACTTC
clone size: few; D gene: .; V gene: TRBV6-5; CDR3 length: 13; J gene: TRBJ1-2; CDR3 protein: CASTGRAGYGYTF; CDR3 DNA: TGTGCCAGCACCGGCAGGGCTGGCTATGGCTACACCTTC
clone size: .; D gene: TRBD1; V gene: TRBV5-1; CDR3 length: 15; J gene: TRBJ1-6; CDR3 protein: CASSLEGQGYSPLHF; CDR3 DNA: TGCGCCAGCAGCTTGGAGGGACAGGGGTATTCACCCCTCCACTTT
clone size: .; D gene: TRBD2; V gene: TRBV3-1/TRBV3-2; CDR3 length: 17; J gene: TRBJ2-4; CDR3 protein: CASSRFGASGRGDIQYF; CDR3 DNA: TGTGCCAGCAGCCGATTTGGGGCTAGCGGGAGAGGGGACATTCAGTACTTC
clone size: once; D gene: .; V gene: TRBV7-8; CDR3 length: 12; J gene: TRBJ1-1; CDR3 protein: CASSLRQVEAFF; CDR3 DNA: TGTGCCAGCAGCTTGCGACAGGTTGAAGCTTTCTTT
clone size: .; D gene: .; V gene: TRBV7-2; CDR3 length: 16; J gene: TRBJ1-3; CDR3 protein: CASSFAGVGSGNTIYF; CDR3 DNA: TGTGCCAGCAGCTTTGCAGGGGTTGGCTCTGGAAACACCATATATTTT
clone size: .; D gene: .; V gene: TRBV11-3; CDR3 length: 14; J gene: TRBJ2-3; CDR3 protein: CASSFPASGDTQYF; CDR3 DNA: TGTGCCAGCAGCTTTCCAGCTTCGGGAGATACGCAGTATTTT
clone size: once; D gene: .; V gene: TRBV12-3/TRBV12-4; CDR3 length: 13; J gene: TRBJ1-6; CDR3 protein: CASSLGPRVALHF; CDR3 DNA: TGTGCCAGCAGTTTAGGGCCCAGGGTGGCCCTCCACTTT
clone size: .; D gene: TRBD1; V gene: TRBV11-1; CDR3 length: 16; J gene: TRBJ2-3; CDR3 protein: CASSYRAGGRSDTQYF; CDR3 DNA: TGTGCCAGCAGCTACAGGGCAGGGGGAAGGTCAGATACGCAGTATTTT
clone size: .; D gene: TRBD1; V gene: TRBV19; CDR3 length: 17; J gene: TRBJ1-5; CDR3 protein: CASSSSPTGGRNQPQHF; CDR3 DNA: TGTGCCAGTAGTAGTAGTCCCACAGGGGGTCGGAATCAGCCCCAGCATTTT
clone size: .; D gene: .; V gene: TRBV19; CDR3 length: 14; J gene: TRBJ1-1; CDR3 protein: CASSILGFHPEAFF; CDR3 DNA: TGTGCCAGTAGTATTCTAGGTTTTCATCCTGAAGCTTTCTTT
clone size: .; D gene: .; V gene: TRBV19; CDR3 length: 14; J gene: TRBJ2-7; CDR3 protein: CASSTPGLPYEQYF; CDR3 DNA: TGTGCCAGTAGTACCCCGGGACTCCCCTACGAGCAGTACTTC
clone size: .; D gene: .; V gene: TRBV18; CDR3 length: 15; J gene: TRBJ1-6; CDR3 protein: CASSLTPREDSPLHF; CDR3 DNA: TGTGCCAGCTCACTAACTCCCAGGGAGGATTCACCCCTCCACTTT